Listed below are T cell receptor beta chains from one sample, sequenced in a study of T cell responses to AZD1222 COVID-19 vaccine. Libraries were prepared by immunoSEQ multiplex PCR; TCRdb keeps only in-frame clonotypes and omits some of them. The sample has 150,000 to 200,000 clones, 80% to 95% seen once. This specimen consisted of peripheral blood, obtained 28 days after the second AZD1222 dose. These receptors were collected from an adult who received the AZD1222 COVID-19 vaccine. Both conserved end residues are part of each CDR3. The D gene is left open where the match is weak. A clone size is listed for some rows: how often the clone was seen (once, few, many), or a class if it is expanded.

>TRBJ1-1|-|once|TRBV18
TGTGCCAGCTCACCAGGAGGGTTTACTGAAGCTTTCTTT
CASSPGGFTEAFF
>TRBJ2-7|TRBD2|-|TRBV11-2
TGTGCCAGCAGCCACGGGACTAGCGGGAGGGGACCCTACGAGCAGTACTTC
CASSHGTSGRGPYEQYF
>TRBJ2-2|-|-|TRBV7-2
TGTGCCAGCAGCTTCAATGCCGGGGAGCTGTTTTTT
CASSFNAGELFF
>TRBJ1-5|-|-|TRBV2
TGTGCCAGCAGCCGGGGACCCACCAATCAGCCCCAGCATTTT
CASSRGPTNQPQHF
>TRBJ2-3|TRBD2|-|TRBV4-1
TGCGCCAGCAGCGTGGAGTCAGGCGGGGGGTTGGATACGCAGTATTTT
CASSVESGGGLDTQYF
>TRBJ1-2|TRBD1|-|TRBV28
TGTGCCAGCAGTCCACCACGACAGGGGAGCTATGGCTACACCTTC
CASSPPRQGSYGYTF
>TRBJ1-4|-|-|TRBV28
TGTGCCAGCGGCCCGGGTGAGGCAACTAATGAAAAACTGTTTTTT
CASGPGEATNEKLFF
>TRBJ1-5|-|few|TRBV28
TGTGCCAGCAGCCGCTTATCGGGGACTAGCAATCAGCCCCAGCATTTT
CASSRLSGTSNQPQHF
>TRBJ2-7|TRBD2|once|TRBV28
TGTGCCAGCAGTTCTACCCGGACTAGCGGGGGAGCCTACGAGCAGTACTTC
CASSSTRTSGGAYEQYF
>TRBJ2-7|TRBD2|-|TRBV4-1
TGCGCCAGCAGCCAAGCTCACCTAGTCGGGGGGGCATACGAGCAGTACTTC
CASSQAHLVGGAYEQYF
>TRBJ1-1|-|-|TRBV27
TGTGCCAGCAGTTTACGACCCAGGAACACTGAAGCTTTCTTT
CASSLRPRNTEAFF
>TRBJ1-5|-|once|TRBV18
TGTGCCAGCTCACCAGGGGTCAATCAGCCCCAGCATTTT
CASSPGVNQPQHF
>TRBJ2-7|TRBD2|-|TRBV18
TGTGCCAGCTCACCCCGGACTAGCGGGAGATCGGGCGAGCAGTACTTC
CASSPRTSGRSGEQYF
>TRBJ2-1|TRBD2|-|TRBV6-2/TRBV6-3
TGTGCCAGCAGTCCCCATACTAGCGGGAGTGTAAATGAGCAGTTCTTC
CASSPHTSGSVNEQFF
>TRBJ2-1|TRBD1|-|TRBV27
TGTGCCAGCAGTTTAACCGGGACAGGGGGGGATGAGCAGTTCTTC
CASSLTGTGGDEQFF
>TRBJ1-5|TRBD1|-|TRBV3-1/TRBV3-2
TGTGCCAGCAGTAGGGACAGGGGATCTCAGCCCCAGCATTTT
CASSRDRGSQPQHF
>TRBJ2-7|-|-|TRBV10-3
TGTGCCATAGTTGATCCCTTACGAGGGCAGTACTTC
CAIVDPLRGQYF
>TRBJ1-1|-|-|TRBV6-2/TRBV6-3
TGTGCCAGCAGTCATGGGACTGAAGCTTTCTTT
CASSHGTEAFF
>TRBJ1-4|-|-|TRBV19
TGTGCCAGTAGTACCGGGACTCGGCCGCCTAATGAAAAACTGTTTTTT
CASSTGTRPPNEKLFF
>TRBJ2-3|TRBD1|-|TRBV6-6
TGTGCCAGCAGTCGGGACAGGGTAATAGAAGATACGCAGTATTTT
CASSRDRVIEDTQYF
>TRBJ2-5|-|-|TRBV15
TGTGCCACCAGCAGAGAGATTTCGGGGAAACAAGAGACCCAGTACTTC
CATSREISGKQETQYF
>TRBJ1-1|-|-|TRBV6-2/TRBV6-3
TGTGCCAGCAGCCTTAGCCTGAACACTGAAGCTTTCTTT
CASSLSLNTEAFF
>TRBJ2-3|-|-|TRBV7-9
TGTGCCAGCAGCTTACGGGGGGGACAGACGACAGATACGCAGTATTTT
CASSLRGGQTTDTQYF
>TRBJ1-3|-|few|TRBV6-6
TGTGCCAGCAGTCTGTATCAGGGGTTTCCCTCTGGAAACACCATATATTTT
CASSLYQGFPSGNTIYF
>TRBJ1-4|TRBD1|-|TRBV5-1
TGCGCCAGCAGCTTGGCCCGGACAGGGGGTGATGGAGAAAAACTGTTTTTT
CASSLARTGGDGEKLFF
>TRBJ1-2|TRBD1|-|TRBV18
TGTGCCAGCTCACCTGGACAGGGGGCTGCTCGAGGCTACACCTTC
CASSPGQGAARGYTF